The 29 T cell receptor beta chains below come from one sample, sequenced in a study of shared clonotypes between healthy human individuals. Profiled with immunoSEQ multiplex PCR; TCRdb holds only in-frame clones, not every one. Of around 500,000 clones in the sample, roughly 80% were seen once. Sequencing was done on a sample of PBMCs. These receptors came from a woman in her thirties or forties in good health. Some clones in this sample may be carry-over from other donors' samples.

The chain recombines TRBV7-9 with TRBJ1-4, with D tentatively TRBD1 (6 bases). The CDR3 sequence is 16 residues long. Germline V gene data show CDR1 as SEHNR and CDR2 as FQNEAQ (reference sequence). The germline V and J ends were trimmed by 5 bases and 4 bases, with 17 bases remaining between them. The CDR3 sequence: CASSPFPGQYNEKLFF. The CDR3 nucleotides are TGTGCCAGCAGCCCATTCCCAGGACAGTATAATGAAAAACTGTTTTTT.

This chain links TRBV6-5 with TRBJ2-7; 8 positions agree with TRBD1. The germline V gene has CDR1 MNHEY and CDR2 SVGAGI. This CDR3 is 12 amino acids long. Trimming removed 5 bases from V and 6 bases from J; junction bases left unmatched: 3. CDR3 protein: CASSNRGSEQYF. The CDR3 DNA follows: TGTGCCAGCAGTAACAGGGGGTCCGAGCAGTACTTC.

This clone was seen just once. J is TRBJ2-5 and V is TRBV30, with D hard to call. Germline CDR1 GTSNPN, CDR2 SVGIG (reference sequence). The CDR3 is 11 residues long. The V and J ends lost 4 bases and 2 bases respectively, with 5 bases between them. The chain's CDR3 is CAWKTQETQYF. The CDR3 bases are TGTGCCTGGAAGACACAAGAGACCCAGTACTTC.

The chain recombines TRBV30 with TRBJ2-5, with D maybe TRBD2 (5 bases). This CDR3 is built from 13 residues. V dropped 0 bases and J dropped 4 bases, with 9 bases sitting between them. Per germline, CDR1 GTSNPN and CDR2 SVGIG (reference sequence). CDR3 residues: CAWSVGGRETQYF. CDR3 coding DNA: TGTGCCTGGAGTGTAGGTGGGAGAGAGACCCAGTACTTC.

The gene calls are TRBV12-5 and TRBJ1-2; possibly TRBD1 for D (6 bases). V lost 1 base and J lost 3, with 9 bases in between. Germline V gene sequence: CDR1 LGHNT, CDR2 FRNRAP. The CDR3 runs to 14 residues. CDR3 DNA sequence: TGTGCTAGTGGTTTGGCCCGGACAGACTATGGCTACACCTTC. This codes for CASGLARTDYGYTF.

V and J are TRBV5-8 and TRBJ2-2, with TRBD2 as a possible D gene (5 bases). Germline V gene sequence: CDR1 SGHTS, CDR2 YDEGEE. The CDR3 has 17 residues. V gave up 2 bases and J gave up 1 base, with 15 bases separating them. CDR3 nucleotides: TGTGCCAGCAGCTTAGTGAGGGAAGGACTGAACACCGGGGAGCTGTTTTTT. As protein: CASSLVREGLNTGELFF.

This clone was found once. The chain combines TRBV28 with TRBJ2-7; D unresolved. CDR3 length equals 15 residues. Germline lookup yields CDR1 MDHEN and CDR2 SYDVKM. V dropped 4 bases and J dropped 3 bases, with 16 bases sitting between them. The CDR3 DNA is TGTGCCAGCAGTTCCCTCGAGGAAACCTACTACGAGCAGTACTTC. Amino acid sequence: CASSSLEETYYEQYF.

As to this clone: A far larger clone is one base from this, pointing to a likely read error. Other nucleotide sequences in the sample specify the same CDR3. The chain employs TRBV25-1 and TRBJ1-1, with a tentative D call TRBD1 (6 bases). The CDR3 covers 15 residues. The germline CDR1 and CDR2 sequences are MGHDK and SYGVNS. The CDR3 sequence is CASVPGGAGNTEALF. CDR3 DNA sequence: TGTGCCAGTGTCCCTGGGGGCGCGGGGAACACTGAAGCTTTATTT.

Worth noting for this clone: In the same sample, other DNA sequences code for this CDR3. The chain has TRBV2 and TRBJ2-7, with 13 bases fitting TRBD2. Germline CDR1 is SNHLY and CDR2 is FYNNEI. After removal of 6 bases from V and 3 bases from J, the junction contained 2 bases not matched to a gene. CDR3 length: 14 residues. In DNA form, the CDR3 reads TGTGCCAGCAGCAGGACTAGCGGGAGCTACGAGCAGTACTTC. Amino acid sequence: CASSRTSGSYEQYF. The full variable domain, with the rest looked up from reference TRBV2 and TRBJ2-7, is EPEVTQTPSHQVTQMGQEVILRCVPISNHLYFYWYRQILGQKVEFLVSFYNNEISEKSEIFDDQFSVERPDGSNFTLKIRSTKLEDSAMYFCASSRTSGSYEQYFGPGTRLTVT.

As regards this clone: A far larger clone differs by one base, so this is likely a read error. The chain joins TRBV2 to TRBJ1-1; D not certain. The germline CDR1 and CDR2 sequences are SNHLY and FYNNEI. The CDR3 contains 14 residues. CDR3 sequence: CASSDQGMNTKAFF. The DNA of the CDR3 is TGTGCCAGCAGTGATCAAGGGATGAACACTAAAGCTTTCTTT.

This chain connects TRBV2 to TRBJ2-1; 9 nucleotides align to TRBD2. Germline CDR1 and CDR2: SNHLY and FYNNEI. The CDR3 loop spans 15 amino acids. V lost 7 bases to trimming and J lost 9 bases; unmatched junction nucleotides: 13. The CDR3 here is CASKFGSGSYGEQFF. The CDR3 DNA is TGTGCCAGCAAGTTCGGTAGCGGGAGTTATGGTGAGCAGTTCTTC.

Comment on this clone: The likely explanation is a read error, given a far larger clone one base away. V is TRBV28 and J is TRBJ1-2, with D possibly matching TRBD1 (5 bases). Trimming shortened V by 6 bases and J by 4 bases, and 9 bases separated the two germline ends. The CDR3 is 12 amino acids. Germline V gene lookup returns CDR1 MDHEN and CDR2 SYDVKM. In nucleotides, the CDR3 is TGTGCCAGCAGGACAGAGGGCTATGGCTACACCTTC. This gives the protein CASRTEGYGYTF.

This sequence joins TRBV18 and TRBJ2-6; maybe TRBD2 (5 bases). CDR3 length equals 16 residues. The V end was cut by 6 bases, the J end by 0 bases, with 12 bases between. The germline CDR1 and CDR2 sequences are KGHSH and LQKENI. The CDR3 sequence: CASSTGSDSGANVLTF. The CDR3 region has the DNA TGTGCCAGCTCGACGGGATCAGACTCTGGGGCCAACGTCCTGACTTTC.

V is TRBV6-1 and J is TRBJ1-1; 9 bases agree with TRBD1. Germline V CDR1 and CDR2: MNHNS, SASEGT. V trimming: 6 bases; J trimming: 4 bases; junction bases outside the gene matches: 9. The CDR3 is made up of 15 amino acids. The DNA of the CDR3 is TGTGCCAGCAGCATGCCTATGACAGGGGGCACTGAAGCTTTCTTT. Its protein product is CASSMPMTGGTEAFF.

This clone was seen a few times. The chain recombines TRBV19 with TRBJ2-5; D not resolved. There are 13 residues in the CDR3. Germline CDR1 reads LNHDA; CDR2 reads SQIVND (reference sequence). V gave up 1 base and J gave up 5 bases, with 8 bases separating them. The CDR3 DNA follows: TGTGCCAGTAGTATAGTGGCCTCCGAGACCCAGTACTTC. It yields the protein CASSIVASETQYF.

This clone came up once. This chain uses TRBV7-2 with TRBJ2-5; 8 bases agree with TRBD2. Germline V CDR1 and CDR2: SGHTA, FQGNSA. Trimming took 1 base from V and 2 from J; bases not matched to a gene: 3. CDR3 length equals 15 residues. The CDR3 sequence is CASSLGLALQETQYF. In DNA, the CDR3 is TGTGCCAGCAGCTTAGGACTAGCGTTACAAGAGACCCAGTACTTC.

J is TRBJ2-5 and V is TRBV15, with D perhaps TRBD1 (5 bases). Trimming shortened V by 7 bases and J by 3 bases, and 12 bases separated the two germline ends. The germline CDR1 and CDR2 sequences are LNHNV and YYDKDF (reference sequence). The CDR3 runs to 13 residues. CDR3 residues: CATTTPGKETQYF. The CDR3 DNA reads TGTGCCACCACCACTCCAGGGAAAGAGACCCAGTACTTC.

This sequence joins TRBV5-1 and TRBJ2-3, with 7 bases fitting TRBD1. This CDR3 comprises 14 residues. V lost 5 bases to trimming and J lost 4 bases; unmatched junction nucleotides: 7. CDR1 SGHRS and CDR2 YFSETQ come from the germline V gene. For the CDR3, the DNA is TGCGCCAGCAGGATGACAGGGAGCGCAGATACGCAGTATTTT. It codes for CASRMTGSADTQYF.

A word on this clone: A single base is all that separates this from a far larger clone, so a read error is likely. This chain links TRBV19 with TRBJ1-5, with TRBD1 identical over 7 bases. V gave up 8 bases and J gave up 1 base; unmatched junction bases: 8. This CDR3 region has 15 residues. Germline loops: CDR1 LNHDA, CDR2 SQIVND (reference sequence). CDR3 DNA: TGTGCCAGTGCCCCCGGACAGGAAAGCAATCAGCCCCAGCATTTT. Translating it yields CASAPGQESNQPQHF.

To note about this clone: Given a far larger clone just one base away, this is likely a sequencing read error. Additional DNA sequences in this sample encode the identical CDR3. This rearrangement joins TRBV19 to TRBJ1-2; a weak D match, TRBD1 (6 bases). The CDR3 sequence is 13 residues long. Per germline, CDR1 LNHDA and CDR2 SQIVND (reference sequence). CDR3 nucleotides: TGTGCCAGTAACCCTGGACAGATCTATGGCTACACCTTT. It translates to CASNPGQIYGYTF. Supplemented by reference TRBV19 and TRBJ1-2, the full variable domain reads DGGITQSPKYLFRKEGQNVTLSCEQNLNHDAMYWYRQDPGQGLRLIYYSQIVNDFQKGDIAEGYSVSREKKESFPLTVTSAQKNPTAFYLCASNPGQIYGYTFGSGTRLTVV.

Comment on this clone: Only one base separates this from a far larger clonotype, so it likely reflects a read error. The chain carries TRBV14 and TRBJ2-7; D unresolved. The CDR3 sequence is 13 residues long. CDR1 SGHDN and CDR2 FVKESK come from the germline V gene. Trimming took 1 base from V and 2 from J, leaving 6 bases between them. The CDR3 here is CASSQGATYEQYF. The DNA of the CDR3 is TGTGCCAGCAGCCAAGGGGCCACCTACGAGCAGTACTTC.

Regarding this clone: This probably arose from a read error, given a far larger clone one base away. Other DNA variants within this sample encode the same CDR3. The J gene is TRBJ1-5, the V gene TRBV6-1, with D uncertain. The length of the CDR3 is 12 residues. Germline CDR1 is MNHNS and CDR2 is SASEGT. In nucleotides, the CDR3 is TGTGCCAGCAAAGGGCCCAATGTTCCCCAGCACTTT. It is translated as CASKGPNVPQHF.

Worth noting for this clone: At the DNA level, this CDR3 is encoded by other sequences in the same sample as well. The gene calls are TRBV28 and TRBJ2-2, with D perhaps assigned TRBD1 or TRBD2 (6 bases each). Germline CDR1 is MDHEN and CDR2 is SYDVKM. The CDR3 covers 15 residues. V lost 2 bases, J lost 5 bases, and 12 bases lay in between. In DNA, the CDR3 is TGTGCCAGCAGTTTACCGGGGGCGAGTACCGGGGAGCTGTTTTTT. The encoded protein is CASSLPGASTGELFF.

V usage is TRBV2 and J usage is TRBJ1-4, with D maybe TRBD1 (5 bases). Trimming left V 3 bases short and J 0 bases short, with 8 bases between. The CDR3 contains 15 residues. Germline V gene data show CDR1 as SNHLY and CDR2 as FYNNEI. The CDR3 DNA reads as TGTGCCAGCAGTGAGCAGGGTCCAACTAATGAAAAACTGTTTTTT. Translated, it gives CASSEQGPTNEKLFF.

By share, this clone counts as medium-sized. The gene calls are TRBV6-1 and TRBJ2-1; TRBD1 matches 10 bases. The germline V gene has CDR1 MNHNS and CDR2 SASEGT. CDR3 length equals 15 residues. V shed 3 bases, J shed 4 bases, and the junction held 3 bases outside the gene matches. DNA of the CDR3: TGTGCCAGCAGTGACGGGACAGGGGAATACAATGAGCAGTTCTTC. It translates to CASSDGTGEYNEQFF.

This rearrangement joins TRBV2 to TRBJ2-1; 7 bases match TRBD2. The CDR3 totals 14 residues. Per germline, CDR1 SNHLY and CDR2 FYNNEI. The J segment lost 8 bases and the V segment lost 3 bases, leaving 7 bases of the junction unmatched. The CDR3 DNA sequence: TGTGCCAGCAGTGACACTAGCGCTCAAGATGAGCAGTTCTTC. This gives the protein CASSDTSAQDEQFF.

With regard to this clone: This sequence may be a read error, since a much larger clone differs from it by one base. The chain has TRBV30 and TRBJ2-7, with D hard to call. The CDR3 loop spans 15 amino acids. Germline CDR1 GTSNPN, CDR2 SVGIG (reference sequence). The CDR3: CAWSDPLRQPYEQCF. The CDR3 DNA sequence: TGTGCCTGGAGTGATCCCCTCCGACAACCCTACGAGCAGTGCTTC.

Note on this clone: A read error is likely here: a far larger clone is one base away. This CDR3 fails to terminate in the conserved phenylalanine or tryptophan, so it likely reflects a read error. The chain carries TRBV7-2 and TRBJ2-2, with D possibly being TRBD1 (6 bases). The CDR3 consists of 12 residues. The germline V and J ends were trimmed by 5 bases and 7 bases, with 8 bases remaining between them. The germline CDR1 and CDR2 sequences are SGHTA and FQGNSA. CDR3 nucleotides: TGTGCCAGCAGCAGCAGGGGCGGGGAGCTGTTTTCT. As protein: CASSSRGGELFS.

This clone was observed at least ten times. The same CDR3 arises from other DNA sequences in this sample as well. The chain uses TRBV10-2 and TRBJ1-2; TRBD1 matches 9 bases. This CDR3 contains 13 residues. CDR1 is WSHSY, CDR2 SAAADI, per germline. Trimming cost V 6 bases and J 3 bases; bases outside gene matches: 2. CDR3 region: CASSRQGDYGYTF. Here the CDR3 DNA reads TGCGCCAGCAGCCGACAGGGGGACTATGGCTACACCTTC.